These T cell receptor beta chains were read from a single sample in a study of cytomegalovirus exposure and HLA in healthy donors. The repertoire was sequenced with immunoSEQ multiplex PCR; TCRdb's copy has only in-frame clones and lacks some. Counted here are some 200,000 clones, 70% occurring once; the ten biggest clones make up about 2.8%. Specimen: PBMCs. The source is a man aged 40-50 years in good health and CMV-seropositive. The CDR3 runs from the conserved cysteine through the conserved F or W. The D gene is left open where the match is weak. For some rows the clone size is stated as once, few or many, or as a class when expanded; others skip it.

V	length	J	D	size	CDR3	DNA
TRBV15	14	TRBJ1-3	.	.	CATSRPISGNTIYF	TGTGCCACCAGCAGACCCATCTCTGGAAACACCATATATTTT
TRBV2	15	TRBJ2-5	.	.	CASSAPFGSRETQYF	TGTGCCAGCAGCGCCCCCTTCGGCTCTAGAGAGACCCAGTACTTC
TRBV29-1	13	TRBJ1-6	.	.	CSVRLEYNSPLHF	TGCAGCGTTCGGCTAGAATATAATTCACCCCTCCACTTT
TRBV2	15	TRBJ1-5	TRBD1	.	CASNGGAQGNQPQHF	TGTGCCAGTAACGGGGGGGCACAGGGGAATCAGCCCCAGCATTTT
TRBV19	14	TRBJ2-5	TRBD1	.	CASSRTGTQETQYF	TGTGCCAGTAGTAGGACAGGGACCCAAGAGACCCAGTACTTC
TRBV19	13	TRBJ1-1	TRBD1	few	CASSTRGSTEAFF	TGTGCCAGTAGTACCAGGGGGTCCACTGAAGCTTTCTTT
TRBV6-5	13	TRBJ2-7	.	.	CASSYRENYEQYF	TGTGCCAGCAGTTATCGTGAGAACTACGAGCAGTACTTC
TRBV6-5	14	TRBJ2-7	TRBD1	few	CASSPGTGVYEQYF	TGTGCCAGCAGTCCCGGGACAGGGGTATACGAGCAGTACTTC
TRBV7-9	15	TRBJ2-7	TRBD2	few	CASSTSFGRGNEQYF	TGTGCCAGCAGCACCTCGTTTGGGAGGGGAAACGAGCAGTACTTC
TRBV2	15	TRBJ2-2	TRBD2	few	CASMVQRGGTGELFF	TGTGCCAGCATGGTCCAGCGGGGTGGGACCGGGGAGCTGTTTTTT
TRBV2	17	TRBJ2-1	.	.	CASSVGSSGGRRIEQFF	TGTGCCAGCAGTGTCGGAAGTTCGGGGGGCCGGAGGATTGAACAGTTCTTC
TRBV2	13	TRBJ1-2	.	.	CASSAQGSYGYTF	TGTGCCAGCAGTGCCCAGGGTTCCTATGGCTACACCTTC
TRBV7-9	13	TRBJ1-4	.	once	CASARTTNEKLFF	TGTGCCAGCGCGAGAACAACTAATGAAAAACTGTTTTTT
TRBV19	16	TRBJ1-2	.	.	CASSSSRDTSNYGYTF	TGTGCCAGTAGTTCCTCCCGGGACACCTCTAACTATGGCTACACCTTC
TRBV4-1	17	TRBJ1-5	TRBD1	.	CASSQVRGASVDQPQHF	TGCGCCAGCAGCCAAGTCAGGGGGGCTAGCGTGGATCAGCCCCAGCATTTT
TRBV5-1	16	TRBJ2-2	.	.	CASSPRPGTNTGELFF	TGCGCCAGCAGCCCCCGCCCGGGTACGAACACCGGGGAGCTGTTTTTT
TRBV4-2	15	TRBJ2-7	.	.	CASSKESSGAYEQYF	TGTGCCAGCAGCAAAGAAAGTAGCGGAGCCTACGAGCAGTACTTC
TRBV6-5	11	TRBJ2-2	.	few	CASSSTGELFF	TGTGCCAGCAGTTCGACCGGGGAGCTGTTTTTT
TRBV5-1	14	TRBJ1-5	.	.	CASTLEPGNQPQHF	TGCGCCAGCACTTTAGAACCGGGCAATCAGCCCCAGCATTTT
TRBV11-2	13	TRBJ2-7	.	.	CASSPSEAYEQYF	TGTGCCAGCAGCCCCTCTGAAGCGTACGAGCAGTACTTC
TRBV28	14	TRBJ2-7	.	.	CASSFGQGPYEQYF	TGTGCCAGCAGTTTTGGGCAGGGTCCCTACGAGCAGTACTTC
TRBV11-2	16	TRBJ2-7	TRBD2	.	CASSLLSGGQSYEQYF	TGTGCCAGCAGCTTATTAAGCGGGGGGCAGTCCTACGAGCAGTACTTC